This T cell receptor (beta chain) was recovered during a study of T cell repertoires in cytomegalovirus infection. Whole-study context: In public TCR beta signatures, there were indications of both CMV infection and matching HLA type.

V was clipped by 4 bases and J by 4 bases; unmatched bases: 9. This CDR3 spans 16 amino acids. Per germline, CDR1 SGHVS and CDR2 FQNEAQ. General observations from the study: HLA-C-restricted CMV-specific TCR beta clonotypes prevailed in the ex vivo response. There were carriers of CMV plus the relevant HLA, and cumulative public TCR beta family frequency identified them.

This clonotype was seen ten or more times. Its antigen is not known. Each CDR3 protein gets one entry after TCRdb re-called the reads with MiXCR. The sample shows some 440,000 distinct CDR3 sequences, under 40% of them seen only once. The chain has TRBV7-8 and TRBJ2-1; TRBD1 aligns across 8 bases. The TCR sequence derives from a human donor in good health (CMV status not recorded). Some clones in this sample may be carry-over from other donors' samples. Sequenced sample: PBMCs. CDR3 sequence: CASSSDRALTYNEQFF. For the CDR3, the DNA is TGTGCCAGCAGCTCGGACAGGGCCCTCACTTACAATGAGCAGTTCTTC. Full variable domain (missing parts from reference TRBV7-8 and TRBJ2-1): GAGVSQSPRYKVAKRGQDVALRCDPISGHVSLFWYQQALGQGPEFLTYFQNEAQLDKSGLPSDRFFAERPEGSVSTLKIQRTQQEDSAVYLCASSSDRALTYNEQFFGPGTRLTVL.